This passage covers 30 T cell receptor beta chains from one sample sequenced in a study of shared clonotypes between healthy human individuals. Cells designated naive CD8 were CD45RO-negative and were positively selected for CCR7, with terminally differentiated effector memory CD45RA+ cells excluded. Libraries were prepared by immunoSEQ multiplex PCR; TCRdb keeps only in-frame clonotypes and omits some of them. The sample carries about 2 million clones, approximately 95% recorded once. Sequencing was carried out using naive CD8+ T cells sorted from blood. The receptor source for this set is a man between 18 and 29 years old in good health.

The rearrangement links TRBV6-5 to TRBJ2-7; TRBD1 is a possible D gene (6 bases). Germline CDR1 and CDR2: MNHEY and SVGAGI. Trimming took 2 bases from V and 3 from J, leaving 14 bases between them. The CDR3 totals 15 residues. CDR3 protein: CASSYMSARGYEQYF. The CDR3 region has the DNA TGTGCCAGCAGTTACATGTCCGCCAGGGGCTACGAGCAGTACTTC.

The sample holds one count of this clone. J is TRBJ2-1 and V is TRBV10-3, with 9 bases identical to TRBD2. V dropped 0 bases and J dropped 3; count of bases not matched to a gene: 9. CDR1 is ENHRY and CDR2 is SYGVKD in the germline V gene. CDR3 length: 18 amino acids. CDR3 DNA sequence: TGTGCCATCAGTGAGTCAGGGGTAGCGGGGGAGTTCTACAATGAGCAGTTCTTC. Amino acid sequence: CAISESGVAGEFYNEQFF.

CDR3 amino acids: CASSAGTGKNIQYF. CDR3 bases: TGTGCCAGCAGCGCCGGGACAGGCAAAAACATTCAGTACTTC. The chain joins TRBV9 to TRBJ2-4; TRBD1 agrees at 8 bases. The germline V gene encodes CDR1 SGDLS and CDR2 YYNGEE. The CDR3 runs to 14 residues. With V trimmed by 3 bases and J by 3 bases, 2 bases remained unmatched.

V and J are TRBV2 and TRBJ2-1, with D possibly being TRBD1 or TRBD2 (5 bases each). Looked up from germline, CDR1 is SNHLY and CDR2 is FYNNEI. Trimming took off 6 bases at V and 7 bases at J, with 13 bases between the two ends. CDR3 length: 13 residues. The CDR3 loop reads CASSRDGANEQFF. DNA for the CDR3: TGTGCCAGCAGCCGGGACGGCGCTAATGAGCAGTTCTTC.

This clone was found once. This chain uses TRBV9 with TRBJ2-7, with unresolved D. V was shortened by 0 bases and J by 2 bases, with 9 bases between the two germline ends. Germline-derived CDR1 and CDR2 are SGDLS and YYNGEE. The CDR3 is 14 amino acids. DNA of the CDR3: TGTGCCAGCAGCGTAGCAGCGTCCACCTACGAGCAGTACTTC. Its translation: CASSVAASTYEQYF. The full variable domain, completed using reference TRBV9 and TRBJ2-7, is DSGVTQTPKHLITATGQRVTLRCSPRSGDLSVYWYQQSLDQGLQFLIQYYNGEERAKGNILERFSAQQFPDLHSELNLSSLELGDSALYFCASSVAASTYEQYFGPGTRLTVT.

This clone showed up just once. One end of the junction fails to match germline, which may point to a read error. The chain employs TRBV29-1 and TRBJ2-3; D remains ambiguous. This CDR3 spans 10 amino acids. Germline V gene lookup returns CDR1 SQVTM and CDR2 ANQGSEA. The CDR3 DNA sequence: TGCAGCGTAGAAGTAGATACGCAGTATTTT. Residues: CSVEVDTQYF.

This sequence joins TRBV27 and TRBJ1-2, with D uncertain. The germline V gene has CDR1 MNHEY and CDR2 SMNVEV (reference sequence). This CDR3 contains 16 residues. The V end was cut by 5 bases, the J end by 3 bases, with 19 bases between. The CDR3 coding sequence is TGTGCCAGCAGTCCCAATTCTGACACATTACACTATGGCTACACCTTC. It encodes CASSPNSDTLHYGYTF.

The rearrangement joins TRBV11-2 to TRBJ2-2; D possibly corresponds to TRBD2 (6 bases). The CDR3 totals 17 residues. V gave up 6 bases and J gave up 4 bases, with 21 bases separating them. Germline V gene lookup returns CDR1 SGHAT and CDR2 FQNNGV. The CDR3 is CASRPFPGADGTGELFF. Here the CDR3 DNA reads TGTGCCAGCAGACCTTTCCCGGGAGCTGACGGCACCGGGGAGCTGTTTTTT.

This clone was detected once. The genes are TRBV30 and TRBJ1-5; tentatively, D is TRBD1 (6 bases). CDR1 and CDR2 from the germline V gene are GTSNPN and SVGIG (reference sequence). This CDR3 has 15 residues. Deletions cut 4 bases from V and 1 base from J, with 14 bases between. The CDR3 loop reads CAWTHGGASNQPQHF. CDR3 bases: TGTGCCTGGACCCACGGGGGGGCGAGCAATCAGCCCCAGCATTTT.

The J gene is TRBJ2-7, the V gene TRBV4-1; 9 bases line up with TRBD1. Trimming at V came to 3 bases and at J to 9 bases, leaving 12 bases not matched to a gene. Germline-derived CDR1 and CDR2 are MGHRA and YSYEKL. The CDR3 has 15 amino acids. CDR3: CASSHQYRDRVWQYF. CDR3 nucleotide sequence: TGCGCCAGCAGCCACCAATACCGGGACAGGGTATGGCAGTACTTC.

V and J are TRBV9 and TRBJ2-1; a weak D match, TRBD2 (6 bases). V shed 4 bases and J shed 8 bases, with 19 bases lying between them. This CDR3 is 15 amino acids long. The germline CDR1 and CDR2 sequences are SGDLS and YYNGEE. CDR3 nucleotides: TGTGCCAGCAGCCCGGCTGGGCTAGCGTGGTATGAGCAGTTCTTC. Translation gives CASSPAGLAWYEQFF.

CDR3: CASKGPIGGELFF. The CDR3 DNA reads as TGTGCCAGCAAGGGACCGATAGGCGGGGAGCTGTTTTTT. The chain couples TRBV27 to TRBJ2-2, with D possibly being TRBD1 or TRBD2 (5 bases each). Germline CDR1 is MNHEY and CDR2 is SMNVEV (reference sequence). Trimming removed 7 bases at V and 7 bases at J, with 13 bases between. The CDR3 covers 13 residues.

The chain joins TRBV4-3 to TRBJ1-2, with 10 bases identical to TRBD1. CDR3 size: 15 residues. V lost 4 bases, J lost 8 bases, and 10 bases stayed unmatched. From germline, CDR1 is LGHNA and CDR2 YSLEER. CDR3 protein: CASSPLSGTGDGYTF. The CDR3, as DNA: TGCGCCAGCAGCCCCCTCTCCGGGACAGGGGACGGCTACACCTTC.

This sequence joins TRBV5-5 and TRBJ2-7; D might be TRBD1 (6 bases). Trimming took off 0 bases at V and 2 bases at J, with 12 bases between the two ends. CDR1 and CDR2 (germline): SGHKS, YYEKEE (reference sequence). The CDR3 totals 15 residues. The CDR3, as DNA: TGTGCCAGCAGCTTGGACCCAGGGGTTGCCTACGAGCAGTACTTC. It specifies CASSLDPGVAYEQYF.

This chain uses TRBV27 with TRBJ2-3, with 10 nucleotides matching TRBD2. The V segment lost 0 bases and the J segment 4 bases; nucleotides outside the gene matches: 7. The CDR3 extends over 17 amino acids. Germline CDR1 is MNHEY and CDR2 is SMNVEV (reference sequence). CDR3 protein: CASSLSLGLATADTQYF. As DNA, the CDR3 is TGTGCCAGCAGTTTATCTTTGGGACTAGCGACCGCAGATACGCAGTATTTT.

The chain is built from TRBV30 and TRBJ2-7, with D tentatively TRBD1 (7 bases). This CDR3 contains 14 residues. The germline V and J ends were trimmed by 5 bases and 5 bases, with 19 bases remaining between them. Germline-derived CDR1 and CDR2 are GTSNPN and SVGIG (reference sequence). The CDR3, as DNA: TGTGCCTGGGCTGCGGGACAGAACTCTGACGAGCAGTACTTC. It encodes CAWAAGQNSDEQYF.

This sequence joins TRBV5-1 and TRBJ1-1; D uncertain. Germline V gene data show CDR1 as SGHRS and CDR2 as YFSETQ. V was shortened by 3 bases and J by 2 bases, with 8 bases between the two germline ends. The CDR3 spans 13 residues. The CDR3 here is CASSWEDNTEAFF. CDR3 DNA sequence: TGCGCCAGCAGCTGGGAGGATAACACTGAAGCTTTCTTT.

This clone was seen just once. J is TRBJ2-7 and V is TRBV5-1; TRBD1 matches at 10 bases. The CDR3 consists of 13 residues. Germline trimming cut 6 bases from V and 5 bases from J; bases unmatched to any gene: 5. CDR1 is SGHRS, CDR2 YFSETQ, per germline. The CDR3 coding sequence is TGCGCCAGCATGGGACAGGGGTACCACGAGCAGTACTTC. Translation gives CASMGQGYHEQYF.

The chain carries TRBV7-8 and TRBJ1-6; D is uncertain. This CDR3 region has 20 residues. V dropped 5 bases and J dropped 4 bases, with 27 bases sitting between them. The germline gives CDR1 SGHVS, CDR2 FQNEAQ. CDR3 in amino acids: CASSHTDNQVMGWYNSPLHF. Here the CDR3 DNA reads TGTGCCAGCAGCCATACCGACAACCAAGTAATGGGGTGGTATAATTCACCCCTCCACTTT.

The rearrangement uses TRBV10-2 and TRBJ2-7; either TRBD1 or TRBD2 may supply D (5 bases each). This CDR3 is 15 amino acids long. The germline V and J ends were trimmed by 8 bases and 7 bases, with 24 bases remaining between them. Germline CDR1 and CDR2: WSHSY and SAAADI. The CDR3 loop reads CASGPGATHWGEQYF. Here the CDR3 DNA reads TGCGCCAGCGGGCCCGGGGCCACGCACTGGGGGGAGCAGTACTTC.

This chain links TRBV11-2 with TRBJ1-3; D gene ambiguous. Germline V gene data show CDR1 as SGHAT and CDR2 as FQNNGV. Trimming shortened V by 4 bases and J by 2 bases, and 21 bases separated the two germline ends. This CDR3 has 18 residues. The CDR3 region has the DNA TGTGCCAGCAGCTCTGAACCCCGTATCGAGGCACCTGGAAACACCATATATTTT. Its translation is CASSSEPRIEAPGNTIYF.

This chain links TRBV28 with TRBJ2-2; D not resolved. CDR3 length: 13 amino acids. Germline V gene lookup returns CDR1 MDHEN and CDR2 SYDVKM. Deletions cut 8 bases from V and 2 bases from J, with 9 bases between. CDR3 loop: CASLEKNTGELFF. Written as DNA, the CDR3 is TGTGCCAGCTTGGAGAAAAACACCGGGGAGCTGTTTTTT.

The genes are TRBV27 and TRBJ2-7; 10 bases match TRBD2. V was pared by 6 bases and J by 5 bases, with 7 bases of the junction left unmatched. Germline assignment: CDR1 MNHEY and CDR2 SMNVEV (reference sequence). This CDR3 is built from 14 residues. The CDR3 DNA follows: TGTGCCAGCAGCTCTAGCGGGAGCATCAACGAGCAGTACTTC. This codes for CASSSSGSINEQYF.

This chain joins TRBV4-3 and TRBJ2-4; 8 nucleotides match TRBD2. Per germline, CDR1 LGHNA and CDR2 YSLEER. The CDR3 has 14 residues. J gave up 8 bases and V 3 bases, and 6 bases lay outside the gene matches. DNA for the CDR3: TGCGCCAGCAGCCAGGCAGCGGGGGAGGACATTCAGTACTTC. Amino acids: CASSQAAGEDIQYF.

The V gene is TRBV11-1, the J gene TRBJ2-5; D is unclear. Between the trimmed V and J ends, which lost 5 bases and 1 base, there was a span of 11 bases. Germline V CDR1 and CDR2: SGHAT, FQDESV (reference sequence). This CDR3 is built from 14 residues. The chain's CDR3 is CASSPRRTQETQYF. CDR3 coding DNA: TGTGCCAGCAGCCCTCGACGGACCCAAGAGACCCAGTACTTC.

The chain recombines TRBV21-1 with TRBJ1-1; the DNA was not used to check the table's D call, TRBD1. TRBV21-1 is a pseudogene locus. The CDR3 has 19 amino acids. The CDR3, as DNA: TGTGCCAGCAGCAAAGCCAGGTTAAAGGTTTGGGTTTGGAACACTGAAGCTTTCTTT. Amino acids: CASSKARLKVWVWNTEAFF.

The chain employs TRBV7-8 and TRBJ2-7, with a possible D match to TRBD2 (5 bases). The germline V and J ends were trimmed by 5 bases and 0 bases, with 11 bases remaining between them. CDR3 length equals 14 residues. CDR1 SGHVS and CDR2 FQNEAQ come from the germline V gene. In nucleotides, the CDR3 is TGTGCCAGCAGCCCAAGCGGCCACTCCTACGAGCAGTACTTC. Its protein is CASSPSGHSYEQYF.

The chain carries TRBV11-2 and TRBJ1-6; no firm D call. The CDR3 length is 16 residues. The V gene lost 0 bases and the J gene lost 4 bases, with 10 bases spanning the gap. Germline V CDR1 and CDR2: SGHAT, FQNNGV. The CDR3 sequence is CASSLDPSVYNSPLHF. In DNA form, the CDR3 reads TGTGCCAGCAGCTTAGATCCGTCAGTTTATAATTCACCCCTCCACTTT.

The rearrangement joins TRBV7-2 to TRBJ1-2; TRBD1 matches at 9 bases. Germline assignment: CDR1 SGHTA and CDR2 FQGNSA. There are 15 residues in the CDR3. Trimming took 5 bases from V and 2 from J; bases not matched to a gene: 6. In DNA form, the CDR3 reads TGTGCCAGCAGCCAAGGGGACAGGGCGAACTATGGCTACACCTTC. Residues: CASSQGDRANYGYTF.

The V and J genes are TRBV7-6 and TRBJ2-2; 11 bases are shared with TRBD2. V lost 5 bases to trimming and J lost 7 bases; unmatched junction nucleotides: 9. The CDR3 has 16 amino acids. The germline V gene encodes CDR1 SGHVS and CDR2 FNYEAQ. CDR3 in DNA: TGTGCCAGCAGCCACGCTAGCGGGGGGACGGTCGGGGAGCTGTTTTTT. It codes for CASSHASGGTVGELFF. Based on the CDR3 plus reference TRBV7-6 and TRBJ2-2, the full variable domain is GAGVSQSPRYKVTKRGQDVALRCDPISGHVSLYWYRQALGQGPEFLTYFNYEAQQDKSGLPNDRFSAERPEGSISTLTIQRTEQRDSAMYRCASSHASGGTVGELFFGEGSRLTVL.